The rows below give T cell receptor beta chains drawn from one sample of a study of shared clonotypes between healthy human individuals. Assay: immunoSEQ multiplex PCR; the TCRdb copy retains only in-frame clones and omits some. The sample records about 520,000 clones, 95% to 96% being singletons. Sequenced sample: naive CD4+ T cells sorted from blood. All receptors derive from a woman aged 25 to 39 in good health. CDR3s include the opening cysteine and the closing phenylalanine or tryptophan. Fields, in order: CDR3 protein, CDR3 DNA, clone size, V gene, D gene, J gene. D genes are given only for firm matches. Some rows have no size entry. The others give once, few or many, or a class for an expanded clone.

CDR3 protein: CASKAGAQGEQFF
CDR3 DNA: TGTGCCAGCAAGGCGGGAGCTCAGGGTGAGCAGTTCTTC
clone size: NA
V gene: TRBV27
D gene: TRBD2
J gene: TRBJ2-1

CDR3 protein: CASSLGNPTVASSSYNEQFF
CDR3 DNA: TGTGCCAGCAGCTTAGGCAACCCTACGGTAGCGTCAAGCTCCTACAATGAGCAGTTCTTC
clone size: NA
V gene: TRBV7-8
D gene: NA
J gene: TRBJ2-1

CDR3 protein: CASSPRLAGLEKTGELFF
CDR3 DNA: TGCGCCAGCAGCCCCCGACTAGCGGGATTGGAAAAAACCGGGGAGCTGTTTTTT
clone size: NA
V gene: TRBV5-1
D gene: TRBD2
J gene: TRBJ2-2

CDR3 protein: CASSRDRGKCEQYF
CDR3 DNA: TGTGCCAGCAGTCGGGACAGGGGGAAGTGCGAGCAGTACTTC
clone size: NA
V gene: TRBV2
D gene: TRBD1
J gene: TRBJ2-7

CDR3 protein: CASRLSGNNYEQYF
CDR3 DNA: TGTGCCAGCAGGCTAAGCGGGAATAACTACGAGCAGTACTTC
clone size: NA
V gene: TRBV27
D gene: TRBD2
J gene: TRBJ2-7

CDR3 protein: CAISLSGGPDEQYF
CDR3 DNA: TGTGCCATCAGTCTGTCAGGGGGGCCGGACGAGCAGTACTTC
clone size: NA
V gene: TRBV10-3
D gene: NA
J gene: TRBJ2-7

CDR3 protein: CASISGTGVEGYTF
CDR3 DNA: TGTGCCAGCATCTCCGGGACAGGGGTTGAGGGCTACACCTTC
clone size: NA
V gene: TRBV28
D gene: TRBD1
J gene: TRBJ1-2

CDR3 protein: CASRYTDTQYF
CDR3 DNA: TGTGCCAGCCGGTACACAGATACGCAGTATTTT
clone size: NA
V gene: TRBV7-2
D gene: NA
J gene: TRBJ2-3

CDR3 protein: CASSQLWGGASGIYNEQFF
CDR3 DNA: TGCGCCAGCAGCCAACTGTGGGGGGGAGCTAGCGGGATTTACAATGAGCAGTTCTTC
clone size: NA
V gene: TRBV4-1
D gene: TRBD2
J gene: TRBJ2-1

CDR3 protein: CASRFPSGAHNEQFF
CDR3 DNA: TGTGCCAGCAGGTTTCCGAGCGGAGCCCACAATGAGCAGTTCTTC
clone size: once
V gene: TRBV6-6
D gene: NA
J gene: TRBJ2-1

CDR3 protein: CASSFTGVHEQYF
CDR3 DNA: TGTGCCAGCAGCTTCACAGGGGTCCACGAGCAGTACTTC
clone size: once
V gene: TRBV7-2
D gene: TRBD1
J gene: TRBJ2-7

CDR3 protein: CASSGGQRKNYGYTF
CDR3 DNA: TGTGCCAGCAGCGGGGGACAGCGAAAAAACTATGGCTACACCTTC
clone size: NA
V gene: TRBV9
D gene: TRBD1
J gene: TRBJ1-2

CDR3 protein: CASSRPSGTRNEQFF
CDR3 DNA: TGTGCCAGCAGCCGACCTAGCGGGACCCGCAATGAGCAGTTCTTC
clone size: NA
V gene: TRBV11-3
D gene: TRBD2
J gene: TRBJ2-1

CDR3 protein: CASSQDGDTYTF
CDR3 DNA: TGTGCCAGCAGCCAAGACGGGGATACCTACACCTTC
clone size: NA
V gene: TRBV14
D gene: NA
J gene: TRBJ1-2

CDR3 protein: CASSVQGTYEQYF
CDR3 DNA: TGCGCCAGCAGTGTTCAGGGAACCTACGAGCAGTACTTC
clone size: NA
V gene: TRBV10-2
D gene: NA
J gene: TRBJ2-7

CDR3 protein: CASSSVFKLQYF
CDR3 DNA: TGTGCCAGCAGCAGTGTGTTTAAGTTGCAGTACTTC
clone size: NA
V gene: TRBV28
D gene: NA
J gene: TRBJ2-4

CDR3 protein: CASSKHQKPGRSGAEAFF
CDR3 DNA: TGTGCCAGCAGCAAACACCAAAAACCGGGACGGTCGGGAGCTGAAGCTTTCTTT
clone size: NA
V gene: TRBV21-1
D gene: NA
J gene: TRBJ1-1

CDR3 protein: CAWSVGVTYEQYF
CDR3 DNA: TGTGCCTGGAGTGTGGGGGTCACCTACGAGCAGTACTTC
clone size: once
V gene: TRBV30
D gene: NA
J gene: TRBJ2-7

CDR3 protein: CASSRLDGSSYEQYF
CDR3 DNA: TGTGCCAGCAGCCGCCTTGACGGAAGCTCCTACGAGCAGTACTTC
clone size: NA
V gene: TRBV28
D gene: NA
J gene: TRBJ2-7

CDR3 protein: CASRGGTSVSEQFF
CDR3 DNA: TGTGCCAGCAGGGGTGGGACTAGCGTCAGTGAGCAGTTCTTC
clone size: NA
V gene: TRBV28
D gene: TRBD2
J gene: TRBJ2-1

CDR3 protein: CASSPTSGSILEQYF
CDR3 DNA: TGTGCCAGCTCACCGACTAGCGGGAGTATTCTCGAGCAGTACTTC
clone size: NA
V gene: TRBV18
D gene: TRBD2
J gene: TRBJ2-7

CDR3 protein: CASSSRRTSIDTQYF
CDR3 DNA: TGTGCCAGCAGTTCACGGCGGACTAGCATAGATACGCAGTATTTT
clone size: NA
V gene: TRBV28
D gene: TRBD2
J gene: TRBJ2-3

CDR3 protein: CASRRTGSVEPQHF
CDR3 DNA: TGTGCCAGCAGAAGGACAGGGAGTGTAGAGCCCCAGCATTTT
clone size: NA
V gene: TRBV28
D gene: TRBD1
J gene: TRBJ1-5

CDR3 protein: CASSLVIDNSPLHF
CDR3 DNA: TGTGCCAGCAGCTTAGTAATCGATAATTCACCCCTCCACTTT
clone size: NA
V gene: TRBV7-9
D gene: NA
J gene: TRBJ1-6

CDR3 protein: CATNRVGGSSGTGELFF
CDR3 DNA: TGTGCCACTAACAGGGTTGGAGGGTCCTCGGGCACCGGGGAGCTGTTTTTT
clone size: NA
V gene: TRBV19
D gene: NA
J gene: TRBJ2-2

CDR3 protein: CASSYSNNGGYETQYF
CDR3 DNA: TGTGCCAGCAGTTACTCGAATAATGGGGGTTATGAGACCCAGTACTTC
clone size: NA
V gene: TRBV6-6
D gene: NA
J gene: TRBJ2-5

CDR3 protein: CASKLRDGYEQYF
CDR3 DNA: TGCGCCAGCAAACTCCGGGACGGCTACGAGCAGTACTTC
clone size: NA
V gene: TRBV4-1
D gene: NA
J gene: TRBJ2-7

CDR3 protein: CASSQHRNSGNTIYF
CDR3 DNA: TGCGCCAGCAGCCAACACAGGAACTCTGGAAACACCATATATTTT
clone size: NA
V gene: TRBV4-1
D gene: NA
J gene: TRBJ1-3

CDR3 protein: CASSYSSLILNTEAFF
CDR3 DNA: TGTGCCAGCAGTTACTCGAGTCTTATATTGAACACTGAAGCTTTCTTT
clone size: NA
V gene: TRBV6-5
D gene: NA
J gene: TRBJ1-1

CDR3 protein: CASSSPQGSNEQYF
CDR3 DNA: TGTGCCAGCAGTTCCCCCCAGGGGAGCAACGAGCAGTACTTC
clone size: NA
V gene: TRBV28
D gene: NA
J gene: TRBJ2-7

CDR3 protein: CASSPDTDTQYF
CDR3 DNA: TGTGCCAGCAGTCCGGACACAGATACGCAGTATTTT
clone size: NA
V gene: TRBV28
D gene: NA
J gene: TRBJ2-3

CDR3 protein: CASSLSISYTF
CDR3 DNA: TGTGCCAGCAGCTTATCTATCTCCTACACCTTC
clone size: NA
V gene: TRBV7-2
D gene: NA
J gene: TRBJ1-2

CDR3 protein: CASSKREGHSEQFF
CDR3 DNA: TGTGCCAGCAGCAAGCGGGAGGGGCACAGTGAGCAGTTCTTC
clone size: NA
V gene: TRBV7-3
D gene: TRBD2
J gene: TRBJ2-1

CDR3 protein: CASSTLYEQYF
CDR3 DNA: TGTGCCAGCAGTACCCTCTACGAGCAGTACTTC
clone size: NA
V gene: TRBV28
D gene: NA
J gene: TRBJ2-7

CDR3 protein: CASSITGRDTGELFF
CDR3 DNA: TGTGCCAGTAGTATAACAGGGCGGGACACCGGGGAGCTGTTTTTT
clone size: NA
V gene: TRBV19
D gene: NA
J gene: TRBJ2-2

CDR3 protein: CASSVIEREQFF
CDR3 DNA: TGTGCCAGCAGCGTCATCGAGCGCGAGCAGTTCTTC
clone size: NA
V gene: TRBV9
D gene: NA
J gene: TRBJ2-1

CDR3 protein: CASSPTTGPNTEAFF
CDR3 DNA: TGTGCCAGCAGCCCGACGACAGGCCCTAACACTGAAGCTTTCTTT
clone size: NA
V gene: TRBV5-4
D gene: NA
J gene: TRBJ1-1

CDR3 protein: CASSFRRWRDSTDTQYF
CDR3 DNA: TGTGCCAGCAGCTTCCGTCGGTGGCGGGACTCCACAGATACGCAGTATTTT
clone size: NA
V gene: TRBV5-6
D gene: NA
J gene: TRBJ2-3

CDR3 protein: CASSTHYGSYNEQFF
CDR3 DNA: TGTGCCAGCAGTACCCATTATGGCTCCTACAATGAGCAGTTCTTC
clone size: NA
V gene: TRBV27
D gene: NA
J gene: TRBJ2-1

CDR3 protein: CAISDSGRLHGELFF
CDR3 DNA: TGTGCCATCAGTGACAGCGGGAGGCTTCACGGGGAGCTGTTTTTT
clone size: NA
V gene: TRBV10-3
D gene: TRBD2
J gene: TRBJ2-2

CDR3 protein: CASSDLRTNEKLFF
CDR3 DNA: TGTGCCAGCAGTGACCTCAGAACTAATGAAAAACTGTTTTTT
clone size: NA
V gene: TRBV25-1
D gene: NA
J gene: TRBJ1-4

CDR3 protein: CASSRQGGTEAFF
CDR3 DNA: TGCGCCAGCAGTCGACAGGGAGGGACTGAAGCTTTCTTT
clone size: NA
V gene: TRBV10-1
D gene: TRBD1
J gene: TRBJ1-1

CDR3 protein: CASSVRRDGGKNIQYF
CDR3 DNA: TGTGCCAGCAGTGTACGCAGGGACGGGGGCAAAAACATTCAGTACTTC
clone size: NA
V gene: TRBV6-1
D gene: NA
J gene: TRBJ2-4

CDR3 protein: CASKSAGAFF
CDR3 DNA: TGTGCCAGCAAGTCCGCGGGAGCTTTCTTT
clone size: few
V gene: TRBV28
D gene: NA
J gene: TRBJ1-1

CDR3 protein: CASSYSRLAVTDTQYF
CDR3 DNA: TGTGCCAGCAGTTACTCGAGGCTAGCGGTCACAGATACGCAGTATTTT
clone size: NA
V gene: TRBV6-5
D gene: TRBD2
J gene: TRBJ2-3

CDR3 protein: CASSAGTAYEQYF
CDR3 DNA: TGCGCCAGCAGTGCTGGGACAGCCTACGAGCAGTACTTC
clone size: NA
V gene: TRBV10-1
D gene: TRBD1
J gene: TRBJ2-7

CDR3 protein: CASSVRTSTDTQYF
CDR3 DNA: TGTGCCAGCAGTGTACGGACTAGCACAGATACGCAGTATTTT
clone size: NA
V gene: TRBV27
D gene: NA
J gene: TRBJ2-3

CDR3 protein: CASSPRAGTGDTYEQYF
CDR3 DNA: TGTGCCAGTAGTCCCCGAGCCGGGACGGGGGACACCTACGAGCAGTACTTC
clone size: NA
V gene: TRBV19
D gene: NA
J gene: TRBJ2-7

CDR3 protein: CASSRTSGIYTDTQYF
CDR3 DNA: TGCGCCAGCAGCCGGACTAGCGGCATTTACACAGATACGCAGTATTTT
clone size: NA
V gene: TRBV5-1
D gene: TRBD2
J gene: TRBJ2-3

CDR3 protein: CASSPGTGVAQYF
CDR3 DNA: TGTGCCAGCAGCCCTGGGACAGGGGTGGCCCAGTACTTC
clone size: NA
V gene: TRBV7-9
D gene: TRBD1
J gene: TRBJ2-5

CDR3 protein: CASSPEPGTGYGYTF
CDR3 DNA: TGCGCCAGCAGCCCTGAACCCGGGACAGGCTATGGCTACACCTTC
clone size: NA
V gene: TRBV5-1
D gene: TRBD1
J gene: TRBJ1-2

CDR3 protein: CASSEAQGNQETQYF
CDR3 DNA: TGCGCCAGCTCCGAGGCACAGGGTAACCAAGAGACCCAGTACTTC
clone size: NA
V gene: TRBV5-1
D gene: NA
J gene: TRBJ2-5